This is a list of T cell receptor beta chains from one sample in a study of T cell responses to AZD1222 COVID-19 vaccine. Clones were read by immunoSEQ multiplex PCR, and TCRdb kept only the in-frame ones, dropping some. The sample records under 150,000 clones, roughly nine tenths being singletons. The material sequenced was peripheral blood, taken on day 0 of AZD1222 vaccination. The receptors come from an adult in good health. Both conserved end residues are part of each CDR3. Each record gives: clone size, V gene, J gene, CDR3 protein. Size is stated for part of the rows, as once, few or many counts, or as a class when the clone is expanded.

clone_size: NA; v_call: TRBV5-4; j_call: TRBJ2-3; cdr3_aa: CASSLDLAGRADTQYF
clone_size: NA; v_call: TRBV2; j_call: TRBJ1-2; cdr3_aa: CASSWGSGYTF
clone_size: NA; v_call: TRBV14; j_call: TRBJ2-2; cdr3_aa: CASSQGRRGITGELFF
clone_size: NA; v_call: TRBV28; j_call: TRBJ2-1; cdr3_aa: CASSFSRGGGSYNEQFF
clone_size: NA; v_call: TRBV20-1; j_call: TRBJ2-7; cdr3_aa: CSASQQGHRITYEQYF
clone_size: NA; v_call: TRBV14; j_call: TRBJ2-7; cdr3_aa: CASSQGQGYEQYF
clone_size: few; v_call: TRBV5-1; j_call: TRBJ1-2; cdr3_aa: CASSSQGDYGYTF
clone_size: NA; v_call: TRBV5-4; j_call: TRBJ1-1; cdr3_aa: CASTTPGRMNTEAFF
clone_size: few; v_call: TRBV12-3/TRBV12-4; j_call: TRBJ1-2; cdr3_aa: CASSPAGRYGYTF
clone_size: NA; v_call: TRBV11-2; j_call: TRBJ1-2; cdr3_aa: CASSFAADYTF
clone_size: once; v_call: TRBV6-5; j_call: TRBJ1-4; cdr3_aa: CASSYEGRPSGEKLFF
clone_size: NA; v_call: TRBV9; j_call: TRBJ2-7; cdr3_aa: CASSRDGSYEQYF
clone_size: NA; v_call: TRBV11-2; j_call: TRBJ2-7; cdr3_aa: CASSPLRLADAYEQYF
clone_size: NA; v_call: TRBV6-6; j_call: TRBJ2-7; cdr3_aa: CASTDRVAYEQYF
clone_size: NA; v_call: TRBV27; j_call: TRBJ2-1; cdr3_aa: CASSLSRGAEQFF
clone_size: NA; v_call: TRBV5-1; j_call: TRBJ2-7; cdr3_aa: CASNRGQGWTYEQYF
clone_size: NA; v_call: TRBV7-9; j_call: TRBJ1-4; cdr3_aa: CASSLALGEKLFF
clone_size: once; v_call: TRBV24-1; j_call: TRBJ2-3; cdr3_aa: CATSLGGREADTQYF
clone_size: NA; v_call: TRBV10-1; j_call: TRBJ1-5; cdr3_aa: CASSTGVGQPQHF
clone_size: few; v_call: TRBV30; j_call: TRBJ2-3; cdr3_aa: CAWRRLNTEGTQYF
clone_size: NA; v_call: TRBV5-4; j_call: TRBJ2-1; cdr3_aa: CASSLRMRASGSDEQFF
clone_size: NA; v_call: TRBV7-9; j_call: TRBJ1-6; cdr3_aa: CASSLRAGSNSPLHF
clone_size: NA; v_call: TRBV5-6; j_call: TRBJ2-3; cdr3_aa: CASSEWLRHFIDTQYF
clone_size: NA; v_call: TRBV24-1; j_call: TRBJ1-2; cdr3_aa: CATSDPEQDYYGYTF
clone_size: NA; v_call: TRBV6-5; j_call: TRBJ1-6; cdr3_aa: CASRDRDRGLSPLHF
clone_size: NA; v_call: TRBV5-4; j_call: TRBJ1-1; cdr3_aa: CASSIDDRGNTEAFF
clone_size: NA; v_call: TRBV2; j_call: TRBJ1-2; cdr3_aa: CASSELLQSNYGYTF
clone_size: NA; v_call: TRBV3-1/TRBV3-2; j_call: TRBJ2-3; cdr3_aa: CASSQEVGIAAQYF
clone_size: NA; v_call: TRBV29-1; j_call: TRBJ2-3; cdr3_aa: CSVASRGPTDTQYF
clone_size: NA; v_call: TRBV7-3; j_call: TRBJ1-5; cdr3_aa: CASSLDRSNQPQHF
clone_size: NA; v_call: TRBV6-1; j_call: TRBJ1-5; cdr3_aa: CASSERGQGIGHQPQHF
clone_size: NA; v_call: TRBV28; j_call: TRBJ1-1; cdr3_aa: CASRDTATWTEAFF
clone_size: NA; v_call: TRBV5-4; j_call: TRBJ1-1; cdr3_aa: CASSSRGREAFF
clone_size: NA; v_call: TRBV2; j_call: TRBJ1-5; cdr3_aa: CASRVGQPQHF
clone_size: NA; v_call: TRBV19; j_call: TRBJ2-1; cdr3_aa: CASSTKRGSSYNEQFF
clone_size: NA; v_call: TRBV19; j_call: TRBJ1-1; cdr3_aa: CASRPFFTGGANTEAFF
clone_size: NA; v_call: TRBV10-1; j_call: TRBJ2-1; cdr3_aa: CASSDPDSRKQFF
clone_size: NA; v_call: TRBV5-1; j_call: TRBJ2-5; cdr3_aa: CASSLGLQTQYF
clone_size: NA; v_call: TRBV4-2; j_call: TRBJ2-2; cdr3_aa: CASEDRDGELFF
clone_size: NA; v_call: TRBV20-1; j_call: TRBJ2-1; cdr3_aa: CSASGTSGQSYNEQFF
clone_size: NA; v_call: TRBV30; j_call: TRBJ1-1; cdr3_aa: CAWSVNPGTEAFF
clone_size: NA; v_call: TRBV28; j_call: TRBJ2-7; cdr3_aa: CASSSLGWEQYF
clone_size: once; v_call: TRBV12-1; j_call: TRBJ1-5; cdr3_aa: CASSRLGLIEAQHF
clone_size: NA; v_call: TRBV7-8; j_call: TRBJ2-7; cdr3_aa: CASSPRGRAGYEQYF
clone_size: once; v_call: TRBV7-3; j_call: TRBJ2-2; cdr3_aa: CASSLGRSGELFF
clone_size: NA; v_call: TRBV19; j_call: TRBJ2-3; cdr3_aa: CASSIPPGNTQYF
clone_size: NA; v_call: TRBV27; j_call: TRBJ2-7; cdr3_aa: CASSFYGGDYEQYF
clone_size: NA; v_call: TRBV28; j_call: TRBJ1-1; cdr3_aa: CAIRGRNTEAFF